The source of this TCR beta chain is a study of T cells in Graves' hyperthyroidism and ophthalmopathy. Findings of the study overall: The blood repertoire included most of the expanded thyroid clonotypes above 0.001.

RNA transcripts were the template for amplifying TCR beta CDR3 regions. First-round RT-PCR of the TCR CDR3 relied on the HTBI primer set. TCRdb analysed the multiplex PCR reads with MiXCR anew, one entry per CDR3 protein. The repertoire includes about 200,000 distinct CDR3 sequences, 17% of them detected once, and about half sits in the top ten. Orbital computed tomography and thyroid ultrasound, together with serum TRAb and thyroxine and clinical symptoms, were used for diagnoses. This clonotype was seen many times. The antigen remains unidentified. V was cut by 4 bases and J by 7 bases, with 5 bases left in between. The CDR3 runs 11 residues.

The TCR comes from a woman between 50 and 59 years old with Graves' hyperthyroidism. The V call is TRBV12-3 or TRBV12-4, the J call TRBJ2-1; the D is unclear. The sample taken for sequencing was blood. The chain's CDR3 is CASSSRNEQFF. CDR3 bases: TGTGCCAGCAGTTCAAGGAATGAGCAGTTCTTC.